The 5 T cell receptor beta chains reported below all come from one sample, sequenced in a study of shared clonotypes between healthy human individuals. This table comes from immunoSEQ multiplex PCR, and its TCRdb copy is limited to in-frame clones, with some not included. The sample holds roughly 2,500,000 clones, under 95% seen once. The material sequenced was naive CD4+ T cells from PBMCs. Noted subset: CD45RA+ positively selected. Source of these receptors: a man between 18 and 35 years old in good health. Some clones in this sample may be carry-over from other donors' samples.

Here the CDR3 reads CAWSTTSNEQYF. The CDR3 DNA is TGTGCCTGGAGTACGACTAGTAACGAGCAGTACTTC. The chain has TRBV30 and TRBJ2-7; possibly TRBD2 for D (6 bases). The germline gives CDR1 GTSNPN, CDR2 SVGIG (reference sequence). The CDR3 runs to 12 residues. V dropped 2 bases and J dropped 5 bases, with 10 bases sitting between them.

CDR3 sequence reads: CASSPTGRVNYGYTF. The CDR3 region has the DNA TGTGCCAGTAGTCCCACAGGGAGGGTAAACTATGGCTACACCTTC. This chain connects TRBV19 to TRBJ1-2; D possibly corresponds to TRBD1 (6 bases). The V end lost 5 bases, the J end lost 2 bases, and 15 bases lay between the germline ends. The CDR3 sequence is 15 residues long. Per the germline V gene, CDR1 is LNHDA and CDR2 is SQIVND (reference sequence).

The chain links TRBV18 to TRBJ2-7; weak D call: TRBD2 (6 bases). There are 14 residues in the CDR3. CDR1 KGHSH and CDR2 LQKENI come from the germline V gene. Between the trimmed V and J ends, which lost 2 bases and 5 bases, there was a span of 13 bases. The CDR3 here is CASSPTSGSNEQYF. The CDR3 DNA is TGTGCCAGCTCACCAACGTCCGGGAGCAACGAGCAGTACTTC. Filled out from reference TRBV18 and TRBJ2-7, the complete variable domain reads NAGVMQNPRHLVRRRGQEARLRCSPMKGHSHVYWYRQLPEEGLKFMVYLQKENIIDESGMPKERFSAEFPKEGPSILRIQQVVRGDSAAYFCASSPTSGSNEQYFGPGTRLTVT.

The chain employs TRBV4-1 and TRBJ2-7, with 7 bases aligning to TRBD1. The CDR3 covers 17 residues. CDR1 is MGHRA, CDR2 YSYEKL, per germline. The ends lost 2 bases at V and 2 bases at J; junction bases unmatched: 12. The CDR3 coding sequence is TGCGCCAGCAGCCAACAACAGGGGATAGATAGACCCTACGAGCAGTACTTC. Amino acids: CASSQQQGIDRPYEQYF.

The count of this clone is one. The chain carries TRBV28 and TRBJ1-1; no definite D call. The V and J ends lost 3 bases and 0 bases respectively, with 23 bases between them. This CDR3 spans 19 amino acids. Germline CDR1 reads MDHEN; CDR2 reads SYDVKM. As DNA, the CDR3 is TGTGCCAGCAGTTTGATAGCCGGGTATAGGTTCGGGCTGAACACTGAAGCTTTCTTT. It specifies CASSLIAGYRFGLNTEAFF.